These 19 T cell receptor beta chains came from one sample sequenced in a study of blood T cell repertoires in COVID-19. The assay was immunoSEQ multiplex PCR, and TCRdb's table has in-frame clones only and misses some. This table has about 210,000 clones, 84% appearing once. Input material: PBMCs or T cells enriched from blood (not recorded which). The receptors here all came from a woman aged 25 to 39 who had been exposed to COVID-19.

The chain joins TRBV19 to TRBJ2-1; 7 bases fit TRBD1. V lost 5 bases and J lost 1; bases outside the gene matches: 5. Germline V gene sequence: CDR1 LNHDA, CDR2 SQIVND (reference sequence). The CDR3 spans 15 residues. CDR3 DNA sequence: TGTGCCAGTAGTCCACAGGGGCAATCCTACAATGAGCAGTTCTTC. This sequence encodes CASSPQGQSYNEQFF.

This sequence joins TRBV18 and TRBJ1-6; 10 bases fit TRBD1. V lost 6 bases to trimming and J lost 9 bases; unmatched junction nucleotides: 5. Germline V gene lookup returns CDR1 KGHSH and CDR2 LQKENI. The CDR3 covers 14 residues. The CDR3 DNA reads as TGTGCCAGCTCCCCGGGACAGGGGATTTCACCCCTCCACTTT. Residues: CASSPGQGISPLHF.

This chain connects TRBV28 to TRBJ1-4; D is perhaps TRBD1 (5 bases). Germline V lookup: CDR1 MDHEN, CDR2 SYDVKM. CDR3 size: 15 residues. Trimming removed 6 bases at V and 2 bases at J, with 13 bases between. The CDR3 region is CASRPKTATNEKLFF. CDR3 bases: TGTGCCAGCAGACCAAAGACAGCTACTAATGAAAAACTGTTTTTT.

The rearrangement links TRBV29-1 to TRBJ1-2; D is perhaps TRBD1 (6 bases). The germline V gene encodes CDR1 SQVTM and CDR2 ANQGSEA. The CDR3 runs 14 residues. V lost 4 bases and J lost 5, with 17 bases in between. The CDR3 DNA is TGCAGCGTTGTGACTGGACAGAATCCGTATGGCTACACCTTC. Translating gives CSVVTGQNPYGYTF. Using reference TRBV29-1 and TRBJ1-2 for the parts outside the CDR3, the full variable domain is SAVISQKPSRDICQRGTSLTIQCQVDSQVTMMFWYRQQPGQSLTLIATANQGSEATYESGFVIDKFPISRPNLTFSTLTVSNMSPEDSSIYLCSVVTGQNPYGYTFGSGTRLTVV.

The CDR3 nucleotides read TGTGCCAGCAGCTTGGGGACAGGGTGGTACGAGCAGTACTTC. This translates into CASSLGTGWYEQYF. This chain joins TRBV5-6 and TRBJ2-7, with 8 bases identical to TRBD1. Germline-derived CDR1 and CDR2 are SGHDT and YYEEEE. CDR3 length equals 14 residues. J lost 4 bases, V lost 0 bases, and 3 bases had no gene match.

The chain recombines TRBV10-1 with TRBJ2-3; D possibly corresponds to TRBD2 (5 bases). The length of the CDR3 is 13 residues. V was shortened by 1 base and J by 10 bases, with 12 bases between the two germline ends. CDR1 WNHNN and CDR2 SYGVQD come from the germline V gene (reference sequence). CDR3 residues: CASSEFGLDSQYF. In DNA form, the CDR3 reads TGCGCCAGCAGTGAGTTTGGACTGGATTCGCAGTATTTT.

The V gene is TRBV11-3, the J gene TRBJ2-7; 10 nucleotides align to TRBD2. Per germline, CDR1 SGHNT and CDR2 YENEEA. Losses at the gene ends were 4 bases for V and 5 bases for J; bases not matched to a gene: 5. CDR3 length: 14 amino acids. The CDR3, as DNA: TGTGCCAGCAGCTCGGGACTAGCGATCGACGAGCAGTACTTC. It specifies CASSSGLAIDEQYF.

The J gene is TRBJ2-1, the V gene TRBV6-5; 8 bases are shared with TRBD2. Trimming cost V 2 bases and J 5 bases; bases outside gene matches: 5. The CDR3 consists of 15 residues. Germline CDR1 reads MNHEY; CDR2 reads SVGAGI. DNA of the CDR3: TGTGCCAGCAGTTACGAGGCGGGGGGAGACAATGAGCAGTTCTTC. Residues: CASSYEAGGDNEQFF.

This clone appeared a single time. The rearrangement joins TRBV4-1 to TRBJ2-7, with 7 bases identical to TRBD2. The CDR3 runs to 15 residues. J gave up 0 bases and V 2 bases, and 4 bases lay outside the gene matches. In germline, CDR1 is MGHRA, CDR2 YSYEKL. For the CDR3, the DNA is TGCGCCAGCAGCCAAACTAGCGAGAGCTCCTACGAGCAGTACTTC. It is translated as CASSQTSESSYEQYF.

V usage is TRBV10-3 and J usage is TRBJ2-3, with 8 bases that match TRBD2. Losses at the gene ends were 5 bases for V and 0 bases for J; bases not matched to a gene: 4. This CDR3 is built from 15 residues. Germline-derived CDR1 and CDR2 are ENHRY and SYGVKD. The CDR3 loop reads CAISPSGGSTDTQYF. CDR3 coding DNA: TGTGCCATCAGTCCCAGCGGGGGCAGCACAGATACGCAGTATTTT.

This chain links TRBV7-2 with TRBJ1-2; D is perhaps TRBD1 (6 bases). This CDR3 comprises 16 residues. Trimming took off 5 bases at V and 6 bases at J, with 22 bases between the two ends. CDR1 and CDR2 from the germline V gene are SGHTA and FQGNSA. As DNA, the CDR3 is TGTGCCAGCAGCCCCTCGTCGTCACTGGGGGCGAATGGCTACACCTTC. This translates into CASSPSSSLGANGYTF.

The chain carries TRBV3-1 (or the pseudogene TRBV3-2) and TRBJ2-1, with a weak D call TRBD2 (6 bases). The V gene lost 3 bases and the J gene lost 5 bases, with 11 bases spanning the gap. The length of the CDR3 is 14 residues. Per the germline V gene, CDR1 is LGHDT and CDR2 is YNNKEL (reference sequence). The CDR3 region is CASSQGTWNNEQFF. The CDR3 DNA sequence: TGTGCCAGCAGCCAGGGGACTTGGAACAATGAGCAGTTCTTC.

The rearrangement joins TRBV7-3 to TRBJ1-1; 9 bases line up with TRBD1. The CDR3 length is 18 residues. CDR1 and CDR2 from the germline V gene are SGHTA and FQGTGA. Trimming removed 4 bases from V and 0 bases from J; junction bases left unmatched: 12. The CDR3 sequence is CASSSQTGGMVLNTEAFF. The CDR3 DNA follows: TGTGCCAGCAGCTCACAGACAGGGGGGATGGTCTTGAACACTGAAGCTTTCTTT.

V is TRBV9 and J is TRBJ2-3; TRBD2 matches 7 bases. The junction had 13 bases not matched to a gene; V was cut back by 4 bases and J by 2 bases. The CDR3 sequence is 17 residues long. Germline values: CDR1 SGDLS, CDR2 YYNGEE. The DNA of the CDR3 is TGTGCCAGCAGCCCAATCCCGACTAGCCATCCCACAGATACGCAGTATTTT. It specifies CASSPIPTSHPTDTQYF.

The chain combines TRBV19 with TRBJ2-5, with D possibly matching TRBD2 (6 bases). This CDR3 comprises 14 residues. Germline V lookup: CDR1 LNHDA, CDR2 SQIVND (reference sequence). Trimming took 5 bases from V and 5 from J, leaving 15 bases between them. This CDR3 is CASSSRLAPETQYF. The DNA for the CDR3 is TGTGCCAGTAGTTCCAGGCTAGCGCCGGAGACCCAGTACTTC.

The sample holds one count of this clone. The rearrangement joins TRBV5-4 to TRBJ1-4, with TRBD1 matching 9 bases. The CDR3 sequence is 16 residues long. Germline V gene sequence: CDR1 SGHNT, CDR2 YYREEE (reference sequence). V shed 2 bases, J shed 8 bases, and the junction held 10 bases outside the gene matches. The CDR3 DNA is TGTGCCAGCAGCTTCTCACAGGGGGCAGGTCGAGAAAAACTGTTTTTT. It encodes CASSFSQGAGREKLFF.

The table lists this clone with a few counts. The CDR3 nucleotides read TGTGCCAGCAGCCCGTGGACAGGGCCTAACTATGGCTACACCTTC. Translation gives CASSPWTGPNYGYTF. The rearrangement uses TRBV7-9 and TRBJ1-2; 8 bases line up with TRBD1. The CDR3 covers 15 residues. Losses at the gene ends were 5 bases for V and 0 bases for J; bases not matched to a gene: 5. Looked up from germline, CDR1 is SEHNR and CDR2 is FQNEAQ (reference sequence). The full variable domain, its missing parts supplied by reference TRBV7-9 and TRBJ1-2, is DTGVSQNPRHKITKRGQNVTFRCDPISEHNRLYWYRQTLGQGPEFLTYFQNEAQLEKSRLLSDRFSAERPKGSFSTLEIQRTEQGDSAMYLCASSPWTGPNYGYTFGSGTRLTVV.

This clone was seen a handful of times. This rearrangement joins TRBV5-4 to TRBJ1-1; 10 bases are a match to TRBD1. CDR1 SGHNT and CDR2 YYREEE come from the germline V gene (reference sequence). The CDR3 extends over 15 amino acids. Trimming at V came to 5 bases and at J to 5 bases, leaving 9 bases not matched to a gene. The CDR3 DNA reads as TGTGCCAGCAGTGGAGGCGGGACAGGGGCAACTGAAGCTTTCTTT. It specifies CASSGGGTGATEAFF.

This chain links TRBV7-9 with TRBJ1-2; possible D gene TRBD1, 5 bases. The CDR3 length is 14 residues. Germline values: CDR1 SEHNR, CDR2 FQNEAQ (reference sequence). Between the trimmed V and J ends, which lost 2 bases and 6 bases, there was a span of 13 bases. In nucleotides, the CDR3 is TGTGCCAGCAGCTTACCGACAGTCCAGAATGGCTACACCTTC. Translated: CASSLPTVQNGYTF.